Listed here are 22 T cell receptor beta chains from one sample, sequenced in a study of cytomegalovirus exposure and HLA in healthy donors. PCR employed 60 Vbeta and 13 Jbeta primers. Assay used: immunoSEQ multiplex PCR; TCRdb lists only in-frame clones, some missing. The repertoire holds some 140,000 clones, with about 74% as singletons. The material sequenced was PBMCs. Receptors were obtained from a man aged 30 to 39 in good health and CMV-seronegative.

The rearrangement joins TRBV9 to TRBJ2-1, with D uncertain. CDR1 and CDR2 (germline): SGDLS, YYNGEE. The CDR3 is 14 amino acids. Between the trimmed V and J ends, which lost 0 bases and 7 bases, there was a span of 11 bases. The CDR3 DNA reads TGTGCCAGCAGCGTAGCCCACCTAGTAAATGAGCAGTTCTTC. Its protein is CASSVAHLVNEQFF.

The chain has TRBV30 and TRBJ2-1; tentative D call: TRBD1 (5 bases). The CDR3 runs to 12 residues. V was shortened by 2 bases and J by 7 bases, with 9 bases between the two germline ends. Germline assignment: CDR1 GTSNPN and CDR2 SVGIG (reference sequence). The DNA for the CDR3 is TGTGCCTGGAGTAGGACACTTAATGAGCAGTTCTTC. It specifies CAWSRTLNEQFF.

The V gene is TRBV2, the J gene TRBJ2-1, with 9 bases identical to TRBD2. V was pared by 5 bases and J by 5 bases, with 10 bases of the junction left unmatched. The CDR3 sequence is 16 residues long. From germline, CDR1 is SNHLY and CDR2 FYNNEI. The chain's CDR3 is CASSREAGGGNNEQFF. CDR3 nucleotides: TGTGCCAGCAGTCGAGAGGCGGGAGGGGGGAACAATGAGCAGTTCTTC. The variable domain in full, with the rest retrieved from reference TRBV2 and TRBJ2-1, is EPEVTQTPSHQVTQMGQEVILRCVPISNHLYFYWYRQILGQKVEFLVSFYNNEISEKSEIFDDQFSVERPDGSNFTLKIRSTKLEDSAMYFCASSREAGGGNNEQFFGPGTRLTVL.

The chain carries TRBV15 and TRBJ2-5, with TRBD2 matching over 12 bases. Germline CDR1 LNHNV, CDR2 YYDKDF (reference sequence). Germline trimming cut 2 bases from V and 5 bases from J; bases unmatched to any gene: 6. The CDR3 length is 16 residues. The CDR3 nucleotides are TGTGCCACCAGCAGAAAACTAGCGGGAGGAGGGGAGACCCAGTACTTC. Translating it yields CATSRKLAGGGETQYF.

In nucleotides, the CDR3 is TGTGCCACTCGACAGGGGAATGAAAAACTGTTTTTT. It is translated as CATRQGNEKLFF. This rearrangement joins TRBV10-3 to TRBJ1-4; 8 positions agree with TRBD1. CDR1 and CDR2 (germline): ENHRY, SYGVKD. The CDR3 loop spans 12 amino acids. V dropped 10 bases and J dropped 5; count of bases not matched to a gene: 3.

The V gene is TRBV6-5, the J gene TRBJ1-1, with 10 bases fitting TRBD1. Germline V lookup: CDR1 MNHEY, CDR2 SVGAGI. The V gene end was trimmed by 3 bases and the J gene end by 5 bases; junction bases not matched to a gene: 6. CDR3 length equals 15 residues. The CDR3 coding sequence is TGTGCCAGCAGTTATGTGGGACAGGGGAAAACTGAAGCTTTCTTT. It yields the protein CASSYVGQGKTEAFF.

V is TRBV6-4 and J is TRBJ2-2; 8 bases align to TRBD1. The CDR3 sequence is 16 residues long. V trimming: 5 bases; J trimming: 6 bases; junction bases outside the gene matches: 11. Germline CDR1 is MRHNA and CDR2 is SNTAGT. CDR3 nucleotide sequence: TGTGCCAGCAGTCCTGCCAGGGGGCGAAGAGCCGGGGAGCTGTTTTTT. Protein product: CASSPARGRRAGELFF.

The chain combines TRBV2 with TRBJ2-1, with 7 bases fitting TRBD1. The germline gives CDR1 SNHLY, CDR2 FYNNEI. The CDR3 is made up of 14 amino acids. Trimming removed 8 bases from V and 0 bases from J; junction bases left unmatched: 4. The CDR3 DNA is TGTGCCAGCGGACAGGAGAGCTCCTACAATGAGCAGTTCTTC. Translating it yields CASGQESSYNEQFF.

The gene calls are TRBV13 and TRBJ2-1; D not certain. This CDR3 spans 11 amino acids. Between the trimmed V and J ends, which lost 5 bases and 7 bases, there was a span of 6 bases. CDR1 PRHDT and CDR2 FYEKMQ come from the germline V gene (reference sequence). DNA for the CDR3: TGTGCCAGCAGCCCTAAAAATGAGCAGTTCTTC. Protein: CASSPKNEQFF. Full variable domain (rest looked up from reference TRBV13 and TRBJ2-1): AAGVIQSPRHLIKEKRETATLKCYPIPRHDTVYWYQQGPGQDPQFLISFYEKMQSDKGSIPDRFSAQQFSDYHSELNMSSLELGDSALYFCASSPKNEQFFGPGTRLTVL.

For the CDR3, the DNA is TGTGCCAGCAGCCTTGAGCAGGGGTATGAGCAGTTCTTC. Translation gives CASSLEQGYEQFF. The chain is built from TRBV14 and TRBJ2-1, with D maybe TRBD1 (6 bases). Trimming stripped 4 bases from V and 8 bases from J, with 12 bases between. This CDR3 comprises 13 residues. CDR1 and CDR2 (germline): SGHDN, FVKESK.

The chain couples TRBV9 to TRBJ1-3, with a tentative D call TRBD1 (5 bases). The V gene's germline CDR1 is SGDLS and CDR2 YYNGEE. The germline V and J ends were trimmed by 4 bases and 0 bases, with 14 bases remaining between them. The CDR3 loop spans 16 amino acids. CDR3 amino acids: CASSPRTPYSGNTIYF. The CDR3 bases are TGTGCCAGCAGCCCACGGACACCTTACTCTGGAAACACCATATATTTT.

V and J are TRBV18 and TRBJ1-1, with TRBD1 identical over 7 bases. This CDR3 comprises 15 residues. Germline V gene sequence: CDR1 KGHSH, CDR2 LQKENI. The V gene end was trimmed by 3 bases and the J gene end by 1 base; junction bases not matched to a gene: 5. CDR3 nucleotides: TGTGCCAGCTCACCGCCGGGACAGTCGAACACTGAAGCTTTCTTT. It translates to CASSPPGQSNTEAFF.

The genes are TRBV7-8 and TRBJ2-7; 8 bases are shared with TRBD1. The J segment lost 6 bases and the V segment lost 4 bases, leaving 11 bases of the junction unmatched. This CDR3 comprises 15 residues. Per the germline V gene, CDR1 is SGHVS and CDR2 is FQNEAQ. CDR3 region: CASSSQGANPSEQYF. The CDR3 DNA sequence: TGTGCCAGCAGCTCTCAGGGGGCGAATCCCTCCGAGCAGTACTTC. The whole variable domain, filled in from reference TRBV7-8 and TRBJ2-7, reads GAGVSQSPRYKVAKRGQDVALRCDPISGHVSLFWYQQALGQGPEFLTYFQNEAQLDKSGLPSDRFFAERPEGSVSTLKIQRTQQEDSAVYLCASSSQGANPSEQYFGPGTRLTVT.

This clone has just one count. The gene calls are TRBV6-1 and TRBJ1-4, with D maybe TRBD1 (5 bases). CDR3 length: 14 residues. The germline gives CDR1 MNHNS, CDR2 SASEGT. Trimming stripped 10 bases from V and 4 bases from J, with 16 bases between. In DNA form, the CDR3 reads TGTGCCACCACCAGGGAGGGAATTAATGAAAAACTGTTTTTT. Translating it yields CATTREGINEKLFF.

This chain connects TRBV5-6 to TRBJ2-1; TRBD1 is a possible D gene (5 bases). CDR3 length: 13 amino acids. V was shortened by 5 bases and J by 9 bases, with 15 bases between the two germline ends. CDR1 is SGHDT, CDR2 YYEEEE, per germline. The CDR3 DNA reads as TGTGCCAGCAGTCTCTCGGCAAGGGGTGAGCAGTTCTTC. Translation gives CASSLSARGEQFF.

The chain uses TRBV5-1 and TRBJ2-1; 9 nucleotides line up with TRBD1. Trimming removed 0 bases from V and 9 bases from J; junction bases left unmatched: 7. Germline values: CDR1 SGHRS, CDR2 YFSETQ. This CDR3 contains 15 residues. The CDR3 spells CASSLVGDRDLEQFF. The CDR3 nucleotides read TGCGCCAGCAGCTTGGTGGGGGACAGGGACCTTGAGCAGTTCTTC.

V usage is TRBV14 and J usage is TRBJ2-1, with D possibly matching TRBD2 (6 bases). The CDR3 runs to 16 residues. Germline values: CDR1 SGHDN, CDR2 FVKESK. V was cut by 6 bases and J by 7 bases, with 22 bases left in between. The CDR3 sequence is CASSQRPSGSLNEQFF. In DNA form, the CDR3 reads TGTGCCAGCAGTCAACGCCCATCCGGGAGTTTGAATGAGCAGTTCTTC. The entire variable domain, with the rest obtained from reference TRBV14 and TRBJ2-1, is as follows: EAGVTQFPSHSVIEKGQTVTLRCDPISGHDNLYWYRRVMGKEIKFLLHFVKESKQDESGMPNNRFLAERTGGTYSTLKVQPAELEDSGVYFCASSQRPSGSLNEQFFGPGTRLTVL.

This clone was found a few times. This sequence joins TRBV15 and TRBJ2-1; 9 bases line up with TRBD1. The CDR3 extends over 16 amino acids. The trim removed 5 bases at V and 7 bases at J, leaving 12 bases unmatched. Germline V gene sequence: CDR1 LNHNV, CDR2 YYDKDF (reference sequence). The CDR3 spells CATSQNRGLASNEQFF. CDR3 nucleotides: TGTGCCACCAGCCAAAACAGGGGGCTAGCGTCTAATGAGCAGTTCTTC.

This chain joins TRBV6-6 and TRBJ1-6, with 7 positions matching TRBD1. V was clipped by 1 base and J by 4 bases; unmatched bases: 1. The CDR3 length is 15 residues. Germline CDR1 MNHNY, CDR2 SVGAGI (reference sequence). CDR3 nucleotides: TGTGCCAGCAGTTACTTGGGACAGTATAATTCACCCCTCCACTTT. Residues: CASSYLGQYNSPLHF.

V gene TRBV28 combines with J gene TRBJ1-4, with TRBD1 matching over 8 bases. Trimming cost V 5 bases and J 6 bases; bases outside gene matches: 11. This CDR3 comprises 16 residues. The germline gives CDR1 MDHEN, CDR2 SYDVKM. CDR3 nucleotide sequence: TGTGCCAGCAGTCCCCAAGCAGGGGGCGCAGATGAAAAACTGTTTTTT. Amino acids: CASSPQAGGADEKLFF.

The chain joins TRBV25-1 to TRBJ2-6; no clear D. Trimming took off 7 bases at V and 0 bases at J, with 4 bases between the two ends. Germline V gene data show CDR1 as MGHDK and CDR2 as SYGVNS. The CDR3 totals 13 residues. The DNA for the CDR3 is TGTGCCAGCACCGTCTCTGGGGCCAACGTCCTGACTTTC. This codes for CASTVSGANVLTF.

V is TRBV7-6 and J is TRBJ2-1; D may be TRBD2 (6 bases). Germline V CDR1 and CDR2: SGHVS, FNYEAQ. The CDR3 has 15 amino acids. V lost 5 bases, J lost 6 bases, and 17 bases lay in between. The CDR3, as DNA: TGTGCCAGCAGCCTGGGGGGAGTGGCCCCCAATGAGCAGTTCTTC. Translated, it gives CASSLGGVAPNEQFF.